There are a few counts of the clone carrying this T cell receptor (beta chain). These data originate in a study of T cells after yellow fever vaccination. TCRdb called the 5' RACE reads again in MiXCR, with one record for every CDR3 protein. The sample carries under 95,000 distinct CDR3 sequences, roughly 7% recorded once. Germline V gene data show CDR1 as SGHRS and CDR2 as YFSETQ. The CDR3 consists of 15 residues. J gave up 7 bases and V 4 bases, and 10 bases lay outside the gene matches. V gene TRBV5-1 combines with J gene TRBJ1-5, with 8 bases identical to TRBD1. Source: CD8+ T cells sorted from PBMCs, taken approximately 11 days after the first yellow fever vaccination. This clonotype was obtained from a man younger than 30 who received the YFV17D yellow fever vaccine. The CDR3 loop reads CASSALTGEGQPQHF. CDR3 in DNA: TGCGCCAGCAGCGCCCTGACAGGGGAAGGACAGCCCCAGCATTTT.